By share, the clone carrying this T cell receptor (beta chain) counts as medium-sized. What it binds is not known. This sample stems from a study of OX40 agonist ivuxolimab in advanced cancers. At the level of the study: Patients achieving partial responses numbered three: one hepatocellular carcinoma case and two cutaneous melanoma cases. Study results and limitations: On average, CD8+ T cells had more expanded clones than CD4+.

Germline loops: CDR1 LNHDA, CDR2 SQIVND (reference sequence). The V segment lost 3 bases and the J segment 5 bases; nucleotides outside the gene matches: 4. The CDR3 has 14 residues. The table came from immunoSEQ multiplex PCR; TCRdb's copy has only in-frame clones and leaves some out. The table shows approximately 12,000 clones, with around four fifths occurring only once. The gene calls are TRBV19 and TRBJ2-1; 7 bases line up with TRBD2. The sequence was collected from an adult with an advanced solid tumor such as melanoma, head and neck, liver or kidney cancer. Sequences were derived from CD4+ or CD8+ T cells sorted from blood, sampled in a trial of the OX40 agonist ivuxolimab. The CDR3 sequence is CASSMRGWNNEQFF. The CDR3 DNA reads as TGTGCCAGTAGTATGCGGGGGTGGAACAATGAGCAGTTCTTC.